The clone carrying this T cell receptor beta chain was found many times. Its antigen is not known. cDNA was made by 5'RACE with 10-nucleotide random UMIs. Sequencing runs each generated in excess of 170 million TCR-beta sequences derived from 15-18 subjects. Each CDR3 protein gets one entry after TCRdb re-called the 5' RACE reads with MiXCR. Among some 54,000 distinct CDR3 sequences listed, approximately 12% were seen once. There are 15 residues in the CDR3. J lost 5 bases, V lost 9 bases, and 13 bases had no gene match. Germline-derived CDR1 and CDR2 are SGHRS and YFSETQ. The sample is drawn from a study of neurological immune-mediated disorders. Overall study results and limits: Expanded clones shared no identical CDR3 amino acid sequences across subjects, which suggested private TCR-beta repertoires in all groups.

Regarding time point: longitudinal time-point 1 (baseline). The chain has TRBV5-1 and TRBJ2-1, with 8 bases matching TRBD2. Material: PBMCs. The sequence was collected from a male donor with HTLV-1-associated myelopathy (HAM/TSP). This CDR3 is CATSPAGGGHNEQFF. DNA for the CDR3: TGCGCCACCTCCCCAGCCGGGGGGGGCCACAATGAGCAGTTCTTC.